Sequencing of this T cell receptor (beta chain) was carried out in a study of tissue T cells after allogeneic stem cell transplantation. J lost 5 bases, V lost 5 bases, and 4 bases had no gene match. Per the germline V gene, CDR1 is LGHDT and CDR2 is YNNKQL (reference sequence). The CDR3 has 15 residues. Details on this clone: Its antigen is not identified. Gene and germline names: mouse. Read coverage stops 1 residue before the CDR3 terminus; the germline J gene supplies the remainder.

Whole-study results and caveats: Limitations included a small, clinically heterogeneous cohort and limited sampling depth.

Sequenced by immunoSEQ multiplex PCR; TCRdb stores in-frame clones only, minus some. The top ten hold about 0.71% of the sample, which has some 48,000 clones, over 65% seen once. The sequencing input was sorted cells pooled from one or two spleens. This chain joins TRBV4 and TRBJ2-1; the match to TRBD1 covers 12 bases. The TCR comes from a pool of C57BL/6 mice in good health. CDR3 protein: CASSIRDRGHAEQFF. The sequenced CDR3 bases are TGTGCCAGCAGCATCCGGGACAGGGGGCATGCTGAGCAGTTC.